The 32 T cell receptor beta chains below all came from one sample that was sequenced in a study of blood T cell repertoires in COVID-19. Only in-frame clones appear in the TCRdb table, and some are missing; sequencing was by immunoSEQ multiplex PCR. The data contain under 150,000 clones, roughly 80% of them singletons. The sequencing input was peripheral blood. The receptors derive from a woman of 80 years or more with acute or convalescent COVID-19.

V and J are TRBV7-2 and TRBJ1-1; TRBD1 is a possible D gene (5 bases). The germline V gene encodes CDR1 SGHTA and CDR2 FQGNSA. The CDR3 sequence is 14 residues long. V lost 5 bases to trimming and J lost 5 bases, with 15 bases between them. CDR3 DNA: TGTGCCAGCAGCGAGCCGGGACTCAGGACTGAAGCTTTCTTT. It yields the protein CASSEPGLRTEAFF.

The rearrangement uses TRBV24-1 and TRBJ2-1; 15 bases are shared with TRBD2. The junction had 5 bases not matched to a gene; V was cut back by 9 bases and J by 6 bases. This CDR3 has 15 residues. CDR1 and CDR2 (germline): KGHDR, SFDVKD. The CDR3 nucleotides read TGTGCCACCGCTGGACTAGCGGGGGGGATCAATGAGCAGTTCTTC. It is translated as CATAGLAGGINEQFF.

The chain carries TRBV10-2 and TRBJ2-1, with D maybe TRBD2 (5 bases). This CDR3 is 16 amino acids long. Per germline, CDR1 WSHSY and CDR2 SAAADI. Trimming stripped 3 bases from V and 5 bases from J, with 17 bases between. CDR3 bases: TGCGCCAGCAGTGATAGAGCTCGAGGGCGGCACAATGAGCAGTTCTTC. Its protein product is CASSDRARGRHNEQFF.

The chain recombines TRBV12-3 or TRBV12-4 with TRBJ2-3; no firm D call. The CDR3 is 11 residues long. Trimming shortened V by 6 bases and J by 5 bases, and 6 bases separated the two germline ends. The CDR3 DNA follows: TGTGCCAGCAGCCGACTAGATACGCAGTATTTT. This codes for CASSRLDTQYF.

V and J are TRBV13 and TRBJ1-4; tentative D call: TRBD1 (5 bases). The CDR3 runs 19 residues. Between the trimmed V and J ends, which lost 3 bases and 0 bases, there was a span of 20 bases. CDR1 is PRHDT and CDR2 is FYEKMQ in the germline V gene (reference sequence). CDR3 residues: CASSFLTRRGGATNEKLFF. CDR3 sequence (DNA): TGTGCCAGCAGCTTCCTCACTCGGCGGGGGGGAGCAACTAATGAAAAACTGTTTTTT.

The chain links TRBV9 to TRBJ2-1, with TRBD2 matching 11 bases. Germline-derived CDR1 and CDR2 are SGDLS and YYNGEE. The CDR3 totals 17 residues. V shed 0 bases, J shed 4 bases, and the junction held 6 bases outside the gene matches. The CDR3 DNA is TGTGCCAGCAGCGTAGGTGGTCGACTAGCGGGGTACAATGAGCAGTTCTTC. Translation gives CASSVGGRLAGYNEQFF. Looking up the rest from reference TRBV9 and TRBJ2-1 gives the full variable domain: DSGVTQTPKHLITATGQRVTLRCSPRSGDLSVYWYQQSLDQGLQFLIQYYNGEERAKGNILERFSAQQFPDLHSELNLSSLELGDSALYFCASSVGGRLAGYNEQFFGPGTRLTVL.

The V gene is TRBV14, the J gene TRBJ2-1, with a tentative D call TRBD2 (6 bases). Germline values: CDR1 SGHDN, CDR2 FVKESK. The CDR3 length is 16 residues. V was pared by 3 bases and J by 0 bases, with 12 bases between. As DNA, the CDR3 is TGTGCCAGCAGCCAGGGTAGCGGAGCCTCCTACAATGAGCAGTTCTTC. The encoded protein is CASSQGSGASYNEQFF. The variable domain in full, with the rest retrieved from reference TRBV14 and TRBJ2-1, is EAGVTQFPSHSVIEKGQTVTLRCDPISGHDNLYWYRRVMGKEIKFLLHFVKESKQDESGMPNNRFLAERTGGTYSTLKVQPAELEDSGVYFCASSQGSGASYNEQFFGPGTRLTVL.

This chain connects TRBV19 to TRBJ1-2; D is ambiguous. The CDR3 contains 15 residues. Germline lookup yields CDR1 LNHDA and CDR2 SQIVND (reference sequence). Trimming stripped 6 bases from V and 8 bases from J, with 22 bases between. This CDR3 is CASSLPSAKSVGYTF. In DNA form, the CDR3 reads TGTGCCAGTAGCCTTCCATCTGCGAAAAGTGTCGGCTACACCTTC. Full variable domain (missing parts from reference TRBV19 and TRBJ1-2): DGGITQSPKYLFRKEGQNVTLSCEQNLNHDAMYWYRQDPGQGLRLIYYSQIVNDFQKGDIAEGYSVSREKKESFPLTVTSAQKNPTAFYLCASSLPSAKSVGYTFGSGTRLTVV.

The genes are TRBV18 and TRBJ1-1; no firm D call. Germline CDR1 is KGHSH and CDR2 is LQKENI. The CDR3 loop spans 15 amino acids. V gave up 2 bases and J gave up 5 bases, with 15 bases separating them. The CDR3 sequence is CASSPEGLGGTEAFF. DNA of the CDR3: TGTGCCAGCTCACCAGAGGGCTTGGGAGGGACTGAAGCTTTCTTT.

This clone was recorded only once. This chain uses TRBV18 with TRBJ2-7; the match to TRBD1 covers 7 bases. The CDR3 is 13 amino acids. The germline V gene encodes CDR1 KGHSH and CDR2 LQKENI. V shed 2 bases and J 2 bases; nucleotides not matched to a gene: 0. CDR3 loop: CASSPGTAYEQYF. DNA of the CDR3: TGTGCCAGCTCACCAGGGACAGCCTACGAGCAGTACTTC.

The genes are TRBV7-2 and TRBJ2-1, with D hard to call. V was pared by 5 bases and J by 0 bases, with 8 bases between. This CDR3 has 14 amino acids. In germline, CDR1 is SGHTA, CDR2 FQGNSA. The CDR3 nucleotides are TGTGCCAGCAGCAGAAGCCTCTCCTACAATGAGCAGTTCTTC. It specifies CASSRSLSYNEQFF. Full variable domain (rest looked up from reference TRBV7-2 and TRBJ2-1): GAGVSQSPSNKVTEKGKDVELRCDPISGHTALYWYRQSLGQGLEFLIYFQGNSAPDKSGLPSDRFSAERTGGSVSTLTIQRTQQEDSAVYLCASSRSLSYNEQFFGPGTRLTVL.

J is TRBJ2-7 and V is TRBV6-6, with 7 bases identical to TRBD1. The CDR3 totals 14 residues. CDR1 MNHNY and CDR2 SVGAGI come from the germline V gene (reference sequence). V shed 5 bases, J shed 3 bases, and the junction held 7 bases outside the gene matches. The CDR3: CASSVSGTDYEQYF. In DNA, the CDR3 is TGTGCCAGCAGTGTGTCCGGGACAGACTACGAGCAGTACTTC.

The rearrangement links TRBV18 to TRBJ1-2; 10 positions agree with TRBD1. Germline CDR1 KGHSH, CDR2 LQKENI. V gave up 2 bases and J gave up 4 bases; unmatched junction bases: 4. The CDR3 totals 15 residues. CDR3 in DNA: TGTGCCAGCTCACCAAGGGGGGACAGGGGCTATGGCTACACCTTC. It specifies CASSPRGDRGYGYTF. The full variable domain, with the rest looked up from reference TRBV18 and TRBJ1-2, is NAGVMQNPRHLVRRRGQEARLRCSPMKGHSHVYWYRQLPEEGLKFMVYLQKENIIDESGMPKERFSAEFPKEGPSILRIQQVVRGDSAAYFCASSPRGDRGYGYTFGSGTRLTVV.

This clone was observed a single time. The genes are TRBV12-5 and TRBJ1-1; D might be TRBD1 (5 bases). Trimming took off 1 base at V and 0 bases at J, with 12 bases between the two ends. CDR3 length: 16 amino acids. Germline CDR1 reads LGHNT; CDR2 reads FRNRAP. The CDR3 protein is CASGLGRQPMNTEAFF. CDR3 bases: TGTGCTAGTGGTTTGGGCAGACAGCCCATGAACACTGAAGCTTTCTTT.

A few counts support this clone. The V and J genes are TRBV2 and TRBJ1-6, with TRBD1 identical over 7 bases. Germline-derived CDR1 and CDR2 are SNHLY and FYNNEI. The CDR3 is 16 residues long. The J segment lost 2 bases and the V segment lost 5 bases, leaving 6 bases of the junction unmatched. The CDR3 here is CASSKDRAAYNSPLHF. CDR3 sequence (DNA): TGTGCCAGCAGTAAAGACAGGGCCGCCTATAATTCACCCCTCCACTTT.

This clone showed up just a few times. The rearrangement links TRBV5-4 to TRBJ2-7; 11 nucleotides align to TRBD1. The germline gives CDR1 SGHNT, CDR2 YYREEE (reference sequence). This CDR3 is built from 15 residues. With V trimmed by 1 base and J by 2 bases, 2 bases remained unmatched. The CDR3 coding sequence is TGTGCCAGCAGCTTGTTGGGACAGGGGGCCTACGAGCAGTACTTC. Its translation: CASSLLGQGAYEQYF.

The chain has TRBV5-1 and TRBJ2-2; 8 nucleotides agree with TRBD2. The length of the CDR3 is 16 residues. In germline, CDR1 is SGHRS, CDR2 YFSETQ. J lost 1 base, V lost 4 bases, and 6 bases had no gene match. The CDR3 region has the DNA TGCGCCAGCAGCGGAAACCTAGCGGGGAACACCGGGGAGCTGTTTTTT. Translated: CASSGNLAGNTGELFF.

This chain joins TRBV4-1 and TRBJ2-7; 7 nucleotides match TRBD1. CDR1 is MGHRA, CDR2 YSYEKL, per germline. V shed 6 bases and J 4 bases; nucleotides not matched to a gene: 12. The CDR3 has 15 residues. CDR3 bases: TGCGCCAGCAGGGTGGGACAGCTACCCGGTTACGAGCAGTACTTC. The encoded protein is CASRVGQLPGYEQYF.

The CDR3 region has the DNA TGTGCCAGCAGCTCGAACACAGCTATCACCATGAACACTGAAGCTTTCTTT. Its translation: CASSSNTAITMNTEAFF. The V gene is TRBV5-4, the J gene TRBJ1-1; D uncertain. CDR1 is SGHNT, CDR2 YYREEE, per germline (reference sequence). The CDR3 has 17 residues. V was clipped by 3 bases and J by 0 bases, with 18 bases between them. Complete variable domain (other parts from reference TRBV5-4 and TRBJ1-1): ETGVTQSPTHLIKTRGQQVTLRCSSQSGHNTVSWYQQALGQGPQFIFQYYREEENGRGNFPPRFSGLQFPNYSSELNVNALELDDSALYLCASSSNTAITMNTEAFFGQGTRLTVV.

The V gene is TRBV9, the J gene TRBJ2-2; 7 nucleotides align to TRBD2. The V gene end was trimmed by 5 bases and the J gene end by 8 bases; junction bases not matched to a gene: 6. Germline CDR1 and CDR2: SGDLS and YYNGEE. The length of the CDR3 is 13 residues. This CDR3 is CASSQGRVGELFF. The CDR3 nucleotides read TGTGCCAGCAGTCAAGGGAGGGTGGGGGAGCTGTTTTTT.

The chain joins TRBV27 to TRBJ1-2; 7 nucleotides match TRBD1. Germline CDR1 and CDR2: MNHEY and SMNVEV (reference sequence). The length of the CDR3 is 17 residues. J lost 3 bases, V lost 4 bases, and 14 bases had no gene match. The CDR3 DNA follows: TGTGCCAGCAGTTCACCCTCACGACAGGGATCTGACTATGGCTACACCTTC. It is translated as CASSSPSRQGSDYGYTF.

This chain joins TRBV7-2 and TRBJ2-5, with D tentatively TRBD2 (7 bases). The V gene lost 5 bases and the J gene lost 2 bases, with 15 bases spanning the gap. CDR1 and CDR2 (germline): SGHTA, FQGNSA. This CDR3 has 15 amino acids. CDR3 DNA: TGTGCCAGCAGCACACAGGGCGGGGGACAAGAGACCCAGTACTTC. Amino acids: CASSTQGGGQETQYF.

The V gene is TRBV18, the J gene TRBJ2-6; D is perhaps TRBD1 (6 bases). The length of the CDR3 is 18 residues. V was trimmed by 3 bases and J by 0 bases, leaving 15 bases between them. Per the germline V gene, CDR1 is KGHSH and CDR2 is LQKENI. This CDR3 is CASSPAQTGPSGANVLTF. The CDR3 coding sequence is TGTGCCAGCTCACCGGCTCAGACAGGACCCTCTGGGGCCAACGTCCTGACTTTC.

This rearrangement joins TRBV18 to TRBJ2-7; 12 bases fit TRBD1. With 8 bases clipped from V and 6 bases from J, the junction kept 5 bases outside the gene matches. The CDR3 is 13 residues long. The V gene's germline CDR1 is KGHSH and CDR2 LQKENI. CDR3 region: CASRGTGGIEQYF. The CDR3 nucleotides are TGTGCCAGCCGTGGGACAGGGGGCATCGAGCAGTACTTC. The full variable domain, completed using reference TRBV18 and TRBJ2-7, is NAGVMQNPRHLVRRRGQEARLRCSPMKGHSHVYWYRQLPEEGLKFMVYLQKENIIDESGMPKERFSAEFPKEGPSILRIQQVVRGDSAAYFCASRGTGGIEQYFGPGTRLTVT.

The chain carries TRBV3-1 (or the pseudogene TRBV3-2) and TRBJ2-7; maybe TRBD1 (5 bases). This CDR3 comprises 15 residues. CDR1 and CDR2 (germline): LGHDT, YNNKEL (reference sequence). V was cut by 0 bases and J by 3 bases, with 12 bases left in between. CDR3 loop: CASSQDGAASYEQYF. CDR3 DNA sequence: TGTGCCAGCAGCCAAGATGGGGCGGCCAGCTACGAGCAGTACTTC.

CDR3 in DNA: TGTGCCAGCCTTGGACAGTCGGGCAACTATGGCTACACCTTC. Translation gives CASLGQSGNYGYTF. This chain connects TRBV6-1 to TRBJ1-2; D might be TRBD1 (6 bases). V gave up 8 bases and J gave up 2 bases, with 15 bases separating them. Germline V lookup: CDR1 MNHNS, CDR2 SASEGT. The CDR3 runs 14 residues.

This clone showed up just a few times. The rearrangement joins TRBV27 to TRBJ1-1; 7 nucleotides align to TRBD1. This CDR3 is 16 amino acids long. J was trimmed by 4 bases and V by 5 bases; bases with no gene match: 13. The germline CDR1 and CDR2 sequences are MNHEY and SMNVEV (reference sequence). CDR3 amino acids: CASSHTGESGITEAFF. Written as DNA, the CDR3 is TGTGCCAGCAGTCACACAGGGGAATCTGGAATCACTGAAGCTTTCTTT.

This sequence joins TRBV2 and TRBJ2-1; 12 bases match TRBD1. This CDR3 contains 13 residues. Germline assignment: CDR1 SNHLY and CDR2 FYNNEI. V lost 6 bases, J lost 10 bases, and 4 bases stayed unmatched. Here the CDR3 reads CASRGDRGLEQFF. The DNA for the CDR3 is TGTGCCAGCAGGGGGGACAGGGGGCTCGAGCAGTTCTTC.

The chain is built from TRBV2 and TRBJ2-5, with D uncertain. This CDR3 comprises 11 residues. Germline V CDR1 and CDR2: SNHLY, FYNNEI. V lost 6 bases, J lost 5 bases, and 7 bases lay in between. CDR3 sequence: CASRYMETQYF. The CDR3 region has the DNA TGTGCCAGCAGATACATGGAGACCCAGTACTTC.

The chain joins TRBV29-1 to TRBJ1-2; TRBD1 matches 8 bases. J was trimmed by 3 bases and V by 7 bases; bases with no gene match: 7. CDR3 length equals 13 residues. CDR1 SQVTM and CDR2 ANQGSEA come from the germline V gene. The CDR3 DNA is TGCAGCGGTGCAGGGGGCGGTCACTATGGCTACACCTTC. Translation gives CSGAGGGHYGYTF.

The chain has TRBV4-1 and TRBJ1-1, with TRBD1 matching over 8 bases. With 2 bases clipped from V and 1 base from J, the junction kept 3 bases outside the gene matches. The CDR3 spans 15 residues. In germline, CDR1 is MGHRA, CDR2 YSYEKL. The CDR3 protein is CASSQRQGANTEAFF. CDR3 bases: TGCGCCAGCAGCCAACGGCAGGGGGCGAACACTGAAGCTTTCTTT.

The genes are TRBV11-3 and TRBJ2-1; 9 bases are a match to TRBD2. With V trimmed by 0 bases and J by 4 bases, 7 bases remained unmatched. Germline CDR1 reads SGHNT; CDR2 reads YENEEA. The CDR3 has 17 amino acids. The CDR3 spells CASSLDGGLAGYNEQFF. Here the CDR3 DNA reads TGTGCCAGCAGCTTAGATGGAGGTCTAGCGGGGTACAATGAGCAGTTCTTC. The variable domain in full, with the rest retrieved from reference TRBV11-3 and TRBJ2-1, is EAGVVQSPRYKIIEKKQPVAFWCNPISGHNTLYWYLQNLGQGPELLIRYENEEAVDDSQLPKDRFSAERLKGVDSTLKIQPAELGDSAVYLCASSLDGGLAGYNEQFFGPGTRLTVL.